This TCR beta chain was found in a study of control samples from healthy donors and cancer patients. This table comes from immunoSEQ multiplex PCR, and its TCRdb copy is limited to in-frame clones, with some not included. This sample carries 75,000 to 100,000 clones, approximately 78% of them seen once, and the ten largest clones take roughly 2%. This clone was counted only a few times. The V end lost 6 bases, the J end lost 4 bases, and 15 bases lay between the germline ends. Germline-derived CDR1 and CDR2 are MNHEY and SVGAGI. CDR3 size: 14 residues. The V call is TRBV6-5, the J call TRBJ1-1; weak D call: TRBD1 (6 bases). Sequencing input: blood. The receptor was isolated from a man aged 55 to 70 in good health. The CDR3 sequence is CASRMDSRGTEAFF. DNA of the CDR3: TGTGCCAGCAGAATGGACAGCCGTGGCACTGAAGCTTTCTTT.